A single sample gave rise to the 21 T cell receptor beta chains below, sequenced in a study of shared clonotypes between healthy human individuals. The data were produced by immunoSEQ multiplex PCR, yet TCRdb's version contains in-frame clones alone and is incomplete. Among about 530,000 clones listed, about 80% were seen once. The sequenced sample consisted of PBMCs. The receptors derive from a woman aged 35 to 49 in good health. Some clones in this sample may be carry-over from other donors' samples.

The CDR3 DNA reads as TGTGCCAGCAGGAATAGCGGGATCTCTTCAGATACGCAGTATTTT. It codes for CASRNSGISSDTQYF. This chain uses TRBV6-1 with TRBJ2-3, with TRBD2 identical over 8 bases. CDR1 and CDR2 from the germline V gene are MNHNS and SASEGT. The CDR3 covers 15 residues. V shed 6 bases, J shed 4 bases, and the junction held 9 bases outside the gene matches.

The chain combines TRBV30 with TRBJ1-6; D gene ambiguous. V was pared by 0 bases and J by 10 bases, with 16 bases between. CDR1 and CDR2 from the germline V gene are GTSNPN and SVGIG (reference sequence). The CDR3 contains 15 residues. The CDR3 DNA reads TGTGCCTGGAGTGTTAATATATACGATAGCTCACCCCTCCACTTT. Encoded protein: CAWSVNIYDSSPLHF.

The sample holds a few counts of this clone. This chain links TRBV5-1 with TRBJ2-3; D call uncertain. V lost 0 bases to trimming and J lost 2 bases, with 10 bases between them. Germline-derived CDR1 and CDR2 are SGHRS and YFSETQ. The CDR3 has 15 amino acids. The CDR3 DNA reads TGCGCCAGCAGCTTGGACTCTCCGGACACAGATACGCAGTATTTT. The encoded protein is CASSLDSPDTDTQYF. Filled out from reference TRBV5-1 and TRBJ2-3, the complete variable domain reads KAGVTQTPRYLIKTRGQQVTLSCSPISGHRSVSWYQQTPGQGLQFLFEYFSETQRNKGNFPGRFSGRQFSNSRSEMNVSTLELGDSALYLCASSLDSPDTDTQYFGPGTRLTVL.

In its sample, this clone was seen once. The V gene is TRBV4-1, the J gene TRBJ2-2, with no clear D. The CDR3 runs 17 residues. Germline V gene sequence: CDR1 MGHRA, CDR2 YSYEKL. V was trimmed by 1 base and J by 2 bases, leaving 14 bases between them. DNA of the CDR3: TGCGCCAGCAGCCAAGTTCCCCCACCCTACAACACCGGGGAGCTGTTTTTT. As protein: CASSQVPPPYNTGELFF.

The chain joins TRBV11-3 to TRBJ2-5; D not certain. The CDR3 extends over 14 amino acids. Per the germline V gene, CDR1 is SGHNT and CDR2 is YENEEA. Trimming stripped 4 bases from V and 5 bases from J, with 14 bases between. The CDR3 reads CASSSRPLGETQYF. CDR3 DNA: TGTGCCAGCAGCTCCCGGCCCCTGGGGGAGACCCAGTACTTC.

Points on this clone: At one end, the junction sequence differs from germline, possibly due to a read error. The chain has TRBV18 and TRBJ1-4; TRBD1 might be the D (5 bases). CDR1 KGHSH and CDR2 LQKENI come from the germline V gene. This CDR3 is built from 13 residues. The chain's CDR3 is CASSPRTPEILFF. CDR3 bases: TGTGCCAGCTCACCACGGACACCCGAAATACTGTTTTTT.

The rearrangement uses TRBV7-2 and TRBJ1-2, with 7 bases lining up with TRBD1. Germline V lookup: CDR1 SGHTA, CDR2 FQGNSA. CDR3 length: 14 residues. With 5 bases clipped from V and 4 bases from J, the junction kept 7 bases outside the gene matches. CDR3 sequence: CASSTRAGGYGYTF. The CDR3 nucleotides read TGTGCCAGCAGCACCCGGGCAGGGGGCTATGGCTACACCTTC.

The CDR3 loop is CASSIMVGLAGAVDEQFF. Written as DNA, the CDR3 is TGTGCCAGCTCAATCATGGTTGGACTAGCGGGAGCCGTGGATGAGCAGTTCTTC. The genes are TRBV18 and TRBJ2-1; 13 nucleotides line up with TRBD2. CDR3 size: 18 residues. With 5 bases clipped from V and 8 bases from J, the junction kept 15 bases outside the gene matches. From germline, CDR1 is KGHSH and CDR2 LQKENI. The full variable domain, with the rest looked up from reference TRBV18 and TRBJ2-1, is NAGVMQNPRHLVRRRGQEARLRCSPMKGHSHVYWYRQLPEEGLKFMVYLQKENIIDESGMPKERFSAEFPKEGPSILRIQQVVRGDSAAYFCASSIMVGLAGAVDEQFFGPGTRLTVL.

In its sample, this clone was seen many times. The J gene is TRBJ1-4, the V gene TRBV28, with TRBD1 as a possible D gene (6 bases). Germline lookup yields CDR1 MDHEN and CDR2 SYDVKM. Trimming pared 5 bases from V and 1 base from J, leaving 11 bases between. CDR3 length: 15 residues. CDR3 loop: CASSPRTVTNEKLFF. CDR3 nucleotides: TGTGCCAGCAGTCCCCGGACAGTAACTAATGAAAAACTGTTTTTT.

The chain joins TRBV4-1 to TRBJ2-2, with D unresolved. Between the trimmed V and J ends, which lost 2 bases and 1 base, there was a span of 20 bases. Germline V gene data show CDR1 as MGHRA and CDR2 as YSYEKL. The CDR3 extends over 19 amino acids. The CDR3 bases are TGCGCCAGCAGCCAATGGTTCCAAAAGGGCAGGTGGAACACCGGGGAGCTGTTTTTT. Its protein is CASSQWFQKGRWNTGELFF.

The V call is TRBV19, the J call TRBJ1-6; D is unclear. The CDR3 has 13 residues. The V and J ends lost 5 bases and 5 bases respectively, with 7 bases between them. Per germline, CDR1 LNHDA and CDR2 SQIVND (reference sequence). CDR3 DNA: TGTGCCAGTAGTCCCTCAGATAATTCACCCCTCCACTTT. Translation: CASSPSDNSPLHF.

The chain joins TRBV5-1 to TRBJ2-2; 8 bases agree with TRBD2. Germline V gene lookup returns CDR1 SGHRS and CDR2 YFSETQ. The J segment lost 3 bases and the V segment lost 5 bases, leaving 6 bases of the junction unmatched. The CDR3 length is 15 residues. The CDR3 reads CASSFGLADTGELFF. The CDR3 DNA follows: TGCGCCAGCAGTTTTGGACTAGCAGACACCGGGGAGCTGTTTTTT.

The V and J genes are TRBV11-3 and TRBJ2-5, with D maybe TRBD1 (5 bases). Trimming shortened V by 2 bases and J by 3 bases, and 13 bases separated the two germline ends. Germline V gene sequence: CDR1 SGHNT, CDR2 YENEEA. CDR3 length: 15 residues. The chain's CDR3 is CASSLQGLEEETQYF. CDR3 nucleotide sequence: TGTGCCAGCAGCTTACAGGGCCTAGAGGAAGAGACCCAGTACTTC.

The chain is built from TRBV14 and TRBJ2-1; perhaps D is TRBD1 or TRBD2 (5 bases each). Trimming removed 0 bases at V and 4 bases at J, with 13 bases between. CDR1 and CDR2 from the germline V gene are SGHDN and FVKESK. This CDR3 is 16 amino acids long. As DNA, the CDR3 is TGTGCCAGCAGCCAAGATGGGGGATTCAGGTACAATGAGCAGTTCTTC. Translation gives CASSQDGGFRYNEQFF.

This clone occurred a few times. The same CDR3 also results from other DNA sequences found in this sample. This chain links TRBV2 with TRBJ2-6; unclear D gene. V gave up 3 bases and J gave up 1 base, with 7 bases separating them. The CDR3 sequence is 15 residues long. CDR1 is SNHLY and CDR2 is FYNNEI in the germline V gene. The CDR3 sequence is CASSELTSGANVLTF. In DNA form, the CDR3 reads TGTGCCAGCAGTGAGCTAACATCTGGGGCCAACGTCCTGACTTTC.

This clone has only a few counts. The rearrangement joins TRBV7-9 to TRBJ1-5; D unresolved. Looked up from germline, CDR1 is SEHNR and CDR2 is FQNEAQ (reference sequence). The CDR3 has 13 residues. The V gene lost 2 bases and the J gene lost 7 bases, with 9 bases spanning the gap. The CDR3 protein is CASSLQAAQPQHF. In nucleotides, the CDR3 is TGTGCCAGCAGCTTACAGGCCGCACAGCCCCAGCATTTT.

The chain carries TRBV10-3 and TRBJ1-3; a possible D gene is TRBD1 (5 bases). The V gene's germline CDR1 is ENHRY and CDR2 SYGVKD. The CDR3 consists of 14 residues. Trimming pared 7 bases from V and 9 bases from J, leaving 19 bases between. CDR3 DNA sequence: TGTGCCATCAAGACTTCCGGGACTCGGGCCACCATATATTTT. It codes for CAIKTSGTRATIYF.

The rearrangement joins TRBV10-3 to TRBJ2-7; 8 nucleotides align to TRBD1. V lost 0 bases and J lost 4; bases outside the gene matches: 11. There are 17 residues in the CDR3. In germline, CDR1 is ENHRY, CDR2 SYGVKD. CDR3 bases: TGTGCCATCAGTGAGTCTTTTGGACAGGGCGGTCATTACGAGCAGTACTTC. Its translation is CAISESFGQGGHYEQYF.

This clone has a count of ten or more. The CDR3 loop reads CASSQEGTGLAGPYEQYF. The CDR3 bases are TGTGCCAGCAGCCAAGAGGGGACGGGACTAGCGGGACCCTACGAGCAGTACTTC. The V call is TRBV4-2, the J call TRBJ2-7; TRBD2 aligns across 13 bases. This CDR3 is built from 18 residues. CDR1 is LGHNA, CDR2 YNFKEQ, per germline. Trimming at V came to 0 bases and at J to 2 bases, leaving 7 bases not matched to a gene.

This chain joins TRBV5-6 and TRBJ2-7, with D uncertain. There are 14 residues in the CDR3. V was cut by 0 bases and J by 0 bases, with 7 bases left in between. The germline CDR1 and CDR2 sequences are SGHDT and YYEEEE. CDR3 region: CASSLVWSSYEQYF. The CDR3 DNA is TGTGCCAGCAGCTTGGTATGGAGCTCCTACGAGCAGTACTTC.

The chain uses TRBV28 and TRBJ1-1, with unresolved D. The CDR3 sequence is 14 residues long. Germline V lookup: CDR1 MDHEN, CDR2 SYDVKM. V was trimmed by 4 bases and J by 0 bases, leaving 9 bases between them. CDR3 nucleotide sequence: TGTGCCAGCAGTTCGCGGCACCTGAACACTGAAGCTTTCTTT. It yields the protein CASSSRHLNTEAFF.